The present entry profiles one T cell receptor (beta chain) with its context. Its cognate antigen is unknown. Amplification used 60 Vbeta primers and 13 Jbeta primers. Assay: immunoSEQ multiplex PCR; the TCRdb copy retains only in-frame clones and omits some. The sample includes under 130,000 clones, over 70% of them seen just once. The data belong to a study of cytomegalovirus exposure and HLA in healthy donors. The study, taken as a whole, reports: An analysis done earlier found most TCR beta V segments productive about 87% or about 30% of the time. Upon later analysis, HLA-associated TCR beta chains proved more clonally expanded than other, equally common chains.

Sample: PBMCs. This receptor was obtained from a man in his forties in good health and CMV-seronegative.

The CDR3 coding sequence is TGTGCCAGCAATCGAGGGGGCCTACCACCCCTCCACTTT. Protein sequence: CASNRGGLPPLHF. V usage is TRBV9 and J usage is TRBJ1-6, with 7 bases aligning to TRBD1. The CDR3 is made up of 13 amino acids. Germline loops: CDR1 SGDLS, CDR2 YYNGEE. V shed 6 bases, J shed 11 bases, and the junction held 8 bases outside the gene matches.